The clone carrying this T cell receptor beta chain was seen a handful of times. This entry comes from a study of cytomegalovirus exposure and HLA in healthy donors. CDR1 SNHLY and CDR2 FYNNEI come from the germline V gene. J was trimmed by 5 bases and V by 7 bases; bases with no gene match: 7. CDR3 length equals 14 residues. It was with 60 Vbeta and 13 Jbeta primers that the PCR ran. Profiled with immunoSEQ multiplex PCR; TCRdb holds only in-frame clones, not every one. The table records roughly 150,000 clones, about 81% of them present only once. The chain employs TRBV2 and TRBJ2-7; 11 nucleotides agree with TRBD2. This receptor was taken from a girl aged 2-10 years in good health and CMV-seropositive. Sequenced sample: PBMCs. The CDR3 DNA sequence: TGTGCCAGCACCGAACTAGCGGGAGACGACGAGCAGTACTTC. Translation gives CASTELAGDDEQYF.